Below, 24 T cell receptor beta chains from the same sample are listed, as sequenced in a study of shared clonotypes between healthy human individuals. This table comes from immunoSEQ multiplex PCR, and its TCRdb copy is limited to in-frame clones, with some not included. The table includes roughly 2.4 million clones, 90% to 96% detected once. Sequenced input: naive CD4+ T cells sorted from blood. The subset was: CD45RA+ positively selected. The receptors here all came from a man aged 18 to 30 in good health.

The genes are TRBV5-4 and TRBJ1-1, with D perhaps matching TRBD1 (5 bases). This CDR3 contains 18 residues. The V end lost 4 bases, the J end lost 0 bases, and 22 bases lay between the germline ends. CDR1 and CDR2 (germline): SGHNT, YYREEE (reference sequence). The CDR3 bases are TGTGCCAGCAGCGCGCGCGGGCAGGGCGTGCGCATGAACACTGAAGCTTTCTTT. Translating gives CASSARGQGVRMNTEAFF.

On this clone itself: The sample has other DNA sequences that encode this CDR3 too. This chain links TRBV6-5 with TRBJ2-7; TRBD1 is a possible D gene (6 bases). CDR3 length: 14 amino acids. Trimming removed 2 bases from V and 4 bases from J, with 12 bases in between. CDR1 and CDR2 (germline): MNHEY, SVGAGI. CDR3 amino acids: CASSYLRGPYEQYF. CDR3 nucleotides: TGTGCCAGCAGTTACCTCAGGGGTCCTTACGAGCAGTACTTC.

The chain joins TRBV20-1 to TRBJ1-2; a possible D gene is TRBD1 (5 bases). Per the germline V gene, CDR1 is DFQATT and CDR2 is SNEGSKA (reference sequence). V dropped 0 bases and J dropped 8 bases, with 7 bases sitting between them. The CDR3 covers 11 residues. CDR3 bases: TGCAGTGCTAGAGAAGGGGAAGGCTACACCTTC. This translates into CSAREGEGYTF.

The CDR3 here is CATTGTLPPYEQYF. The DNA for the CDR3 is TGTGCCACTACCGGGACCCTGCCACCCTACGAGCAGTACTTC. This chain connects TRBV19 to TRBJ2-7; either TRBD1 or TRBD2 may fit D (5 bases each). Looked up from germline, CDR1 is LNHDA and CDR2 is SQIVND (reference sequence). The CDR3 sequence is 14 residues long. Trimming stripped 10 bases from V and 2 bases from J, with 18 bases between.

This chain links TRBV5-1 with TRBJ2-5, with D possibly TRBD1 on 6 matching bases. Per the germline V gene, CDR1 is SGHRS and CDR2 is YFSETQ. The CDR3 runs 17 residues. Trimming left V 2 bases short and J 5 bases short, with 22 bases between. The CDR3 nucleotides read TGCGCCAGCAGCTTTGGATACCAGACCGGGACAACCGAGACCCAGTACTTC. Translation gives CASSFGYQTGTTETQYF. Drawing the rest from reference TRBV5-1 and TRBJ2-5, the complete variable domain is KAGVTQTPRYLIKTRGQQVTLSCSPISGHRSVSWYQQTPGQGLQFLFEYFSETQRNKGNFPGRFSGRQFSNSRSEMNVSTLELGDSALYLCASSFGYQTGTTETQYFGPGTRLLVL.

The CDR3: CAWSVGTVNQPQHF. The CDR3 DNA reads as TGTGCCTGGAGTGTAGGAACGGTTAATCAGCCCCAGCATTTT. The gene calls are TRBV30 and TRBJ1-5; no clear D. This CDR3 region has 14 residues. The V end lost 0 bases, the J end lost 4 bases, and 10 bases lay between the germline ends. Germline V gives CDR1 GTSNPN, CDR2 SVGIG (reference sequence).

The J gene is TRBJ1-2, the V gene TRBV5-5, with D unresolved. This CDR3 has 13 amino acids. Germline V gene data show CDR1 as SGHKS and CDR2 as YYEKEE (reference sequence). The V end lost 0 bases, the J end lost 9 bases, and 12 bases lay between the germline ends. CDR3 amino acids: CASSLDSPGSYTF. Here the CDR3 DNA reads TGTGCCAGCAGCTTGGACAGCCCGGGGAGCTACACCTTC.

This rearrangement joins TRBV5-4 to TRBJ1-3; D perhaps matches TRBD1 (6 bases). The germline gives CDR1 SGHNT, CDR2 YYREEE (reference sequence). V was trimmed by 2 bases and J by 9 bases, leaving 24 bases between them. CDR3 length: 17 residues. The CDR3 DNA sequence: TGTGCCAGCAGCTTAACCCTAGGACAGTCCCTAGGGGTCACCATATATTTT. Protein: CASSLTLGQSLGVTIYF.

The chain links TRBV7-8 to TRBJ2-1; TRBD2 is a possible D gene (5 bases). Germline loops: CDR1 SGHVS, CDR2 FQNEAQ. The CDR3 spans 18 residues. V was pared by 1 base and J by 6 bases, with 22 bases between. This CDR3 is CASSLVVRTAAPTNEQFF. In DNA form, the CDR3 reads TGTGCCAGCAGCTTAGTAGTCCGGACTGCCGCCCCCACCAATGAGCAGTTCTTC.

The chain recombines TRBV7-2 with TRBJ2-1; possibly TRBD1 for D (5 bases). V lost 3 bases, J lost 7 bases, and 22 bases lay in between. CDR1 SGHTA and CDR2 FQGNSA come from the germline V gene. The CDR3 has 17 amino acids. The CDR3 DNA reads as TGTGCCAGCAGCTTCTCGAATTGGGGCCGGGCTAATAATGAGCAGTTCTTC. Translation gives CASSFSNWGRANNEQFF.

The J gene is TRBJ1-1, the V gene TRBV7-9, with 7 bases lining up with TRBD1. Germline V gene data show CDR1 as SEHNR and CDR2 as FQNEAQ (reference sequence). The CDR3 is made up of 14 amino acids. J was trimmed by 0 bases and V by 6 bases; bases with no gene match: 4. CDR3 in DNA: TGTGCCAGCAGGCGACAGGGAATGAACACTGAAGCTTTCTTT. Its translation: CASRRQGMNTEAFF.

In the case of this clone: Mismatch with germline at one junction end may stem from a read error. Other DNA sequences in the sample encode the same CDR3. The chain carries TRBV4-1 and TRBJ1-3, with D perhaps matching TRBD1 (5 bases). Per germline, CDR1 MGHRA and CDR2 YSYEKL. The CDR3 totals 15 residues. The DNA for the CDR3 is TGCGCCAGCAGTCAAGCGGGGCTCTCTGGAAACACCATATATTTT. Its protein is CASSQAGLSGNTIYF.

V is TRBV4-1 and J is TRBJ1-3; no clear D gene. CDR3 length: 15 amino acids. With 2 bases removed from V and 4 bases from J, the gap between germline ends came to 12 bases. In germline, CDR1 is MGHRA, CDR2 YSYEKL. CDR3 nucleotides: TGCGCCAGCAGCCAAACGGAAACCGTCGGAAACACCATATATTTT. This encodes CASSQTETVGNTIYF.

The chain employs TRBV12-5 and TRBJ2-4; TRBD1 agrees at 9 bases. The CDR3 is 18 residues long. Germline CDR1 is LGHNT and CDR2 is FRNRAP. V shed 0 bases, J shed 4 bases, and the junction held 10 bases outside the gene matches. CDR3 sequence reads: CASGLVSRRDRAKNIQYF. Written as DNA, the CDR3 is TGTGCTAGTGGTTTGGTTTCGCGCCGGGACAGGGCTAAAAACATTCAGTACTTC.

As to this clone: This same CDR3 is encoded by further DNA sequences in the sample. This chain joins TRBV25-1 and TRBJ2-7; a weak D match, TRBD2 (5 bases). Germline-derived CDR1 and CDR2 are MGHDK and SYGVNS. V lost 1 base and J 1 base, leaving 5 bases between the germline ends. The CDR3 is 13 residues long. This CDR3 reads CASSESGSYEQYF. In nucleotides, the CDR3 is TGTGCCAGCAGTGAATCGGGATCCTACGAGCAGTACTTC.

The chain carries TRBV30 and TRBJ2-3, with 8 bases that match TRBD2. Germline CDR1 GTSNPN, CDR2 SVGIG (reference sequence). CDR3 length equals 15 residues. J was trimmed by 4 bases and V by 0 bases; bases with no gene match: 6. This CDR3 is CAWSVQGLGADTQYF. CDR3 DNA sequence: TGTGCCTGGAGTGTACAGGGACTAGGAGCAGATACGCAGTATTTT.

The CDR3: CASSQAGLRVSSYNEQFF. Written as DNA, the CDR3 is TGCGCCAGCAGCCAAGCAGGGCTACGTGTCAGCTCCTACAATGAGCAGTTCTTC. The chain joins TRBV4-3 to TRBJ2-1, with D possibly being TRBD1 (5 bases). The ends were cut back, 1 base at V and 0 bases at J, with 16 bases in the middle. Germline loops: CDR1 LGHNA, CDR2 YSLEER. This CDR3 is 18 amino acids long.

V and J are TRBV18 and TRBJ1-2, with no clear D. The CDR3 has 16 amino acids. Per germline, CDR1 KGHSH and CDR2 LQKENI. The ends were cut back, 2 bases at V and 0 bases at J, with 13 bases in the middle. CDR3 coding DNA: TGTGCCAGCTCACCAGATCTCGTTCGGTCTAACTATGGCTACACCTTC. Protein sequence: CASSPDLVRSNYGYTF.

The chain has TRBV18 and TRBJ2-5, with D tentatively TRBD2 (5 bases). The germline CDR1 and CDR2 sequences are KGHSH and LQKENI. Trimming removed 4 bases from V and 7 bases from J, with 19 bases in between. The CDR3 consists of 15 residues. CDR3 nucleotides: TGTGCCAGCTCACTTACTCTTCTAGAAGAGGGGACCCAGTACTTC. Protein product: CASSLTLLEEGTQYF.

This clone has just one count. The rearrangement links TRBV10-1 to TRBJ2-7, with D possibly being TRBD2 (6 bases). The CDR3 covers 15 residues. The germline gives CDR1 WNHNN, CDR2 SYGVQD (reference sequence). V was cut by 4 bases and J by 2 bases, with 15 bases left in between. The CDR3 coding sequence is TGCGCCAGCAGTGTACTAAGGCGGGGACCCTACGAGCAGTACTTC. Amino acids: CASSVLRRGPYEQYF.

The chain employs TRBV4-3 and TRBJ2-1, with a possible D match to TRBD1 (5 bases). CDR1 and CDR2 (germline): LGHNA, YSLEER. This CDR3 has 13 residues. Trimming stripped 0 bases from V and 11 bases from J, with 11 bases between. CDR3 loop: CASSQDGASKQFF. The CDR3 region has the DNA TGCGCCAGCAGCCAAGATGGGGCGTCAAAGCAGTTCTTC.

The chain employs TRBV18 and TRBJ2-5; D possibly corresponds to TRBD1 (5 bases). The CDR3 contains 13 residues. CDR1 is KGHSH and CDR2 is LQKENI in the germline V gene. The V gene lost 8 bases and the J gene lost 3 bases, with 13 bases spanning the gap. CDR3 sequence reads: CASTPVQEETQYF. The CDR3 coding sequence is TGTGCCAGCACGCCGGTACAGGAAGAGACCCAGTACTTC. Full variable domain (missing parts from reference TRBV18 and TRBJ2-5): NAGVMQNPRHLVRRRGQEARLRCSPMKGHSHVYWYRQLPEEGLKFMVYLQKENIIDESGMPKERFSAEFPKEGPSILRIQQVVRGDSAAYFCASTPVQEETQYFGPGTRLLVL.

The genes are TRBV6-6 and TRBJ1-5, with D uncertain. Germline CDR1 is MNHNY and CDR2 is SVGAGI (reference sequence). The CDR3 sequence is 14 residues long. The V and J ends lost 2 bases and 4 bases respectively, with 9 bases between them. The CDR3 sequence: CASSYKAGNQPQHF. CDR3 nucleotides: TGTGCCAGCAGTTACAAGGCGGGGAATCAGCCCCAGCATTTT.

The chain joins TRBV7-9 to TRBJ2-5; perhaps TRBD2 as D (5 bases). In germline, CDR1 is SEHNR, CDR2 FQNEAQ (reference sequence). This CDR3 is built from 15 residues. V was shortened by 4 bases and J by 2 bases, with 14 bases between the two germline ends. CDR3 bases: TGTGCCAGCAGCTCGGAGGACGGAACTCAAGAGACCCAGTACTTC. Translation: CASSSEDGTQETQYF.